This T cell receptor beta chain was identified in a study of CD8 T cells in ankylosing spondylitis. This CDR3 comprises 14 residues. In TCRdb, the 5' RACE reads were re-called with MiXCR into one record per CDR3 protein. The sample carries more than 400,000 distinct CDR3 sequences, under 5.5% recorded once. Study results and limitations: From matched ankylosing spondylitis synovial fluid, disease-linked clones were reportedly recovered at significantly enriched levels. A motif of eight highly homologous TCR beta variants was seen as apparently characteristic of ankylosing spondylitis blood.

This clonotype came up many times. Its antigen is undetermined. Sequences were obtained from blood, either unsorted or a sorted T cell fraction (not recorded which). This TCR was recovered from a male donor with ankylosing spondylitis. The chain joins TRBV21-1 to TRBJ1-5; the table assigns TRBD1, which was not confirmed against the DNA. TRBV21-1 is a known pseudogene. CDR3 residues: CASPTTGEDEPQHF. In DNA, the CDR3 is TGTGCCAGCCCCACCACAGGGGAGGATGAGCCCCAGCATTTT.